The TCR beta chain under discussion was sequenced for a study of vaccination and CD4 T cells after COVID-19. The time point is: late sampling 161 to 241 days after vaccination in a few convalescent patients. The treatment: approximately nine-day PBMC culture with coronavirus spike peptide pools or control peptides (ViraFEST assay). This clonotype has only a few counts. Its antigen is as yet unknown. With the Oncomine TCR Beta short-read assay, DNA from cultured CD4+ T cells was sequenced. TCRdb re-analysed the PCR reads in MiXCR, keeping a single row per CDR3 protein. The sample contains about 25,000 distinct CDR3 sequences, over 25% of which appear only once. This CDR3 is 15 amino acids long. Germline CDR1 and CDR2: DFQATT and SNEGSKA (reference sequence). J gave up 2 bases and V 0 bases, and 5 bases lay outside the gene matches.

This chain uses TRBV20-1 with TRBJ2-3; TRBD2 matches 7 bases. The input for sequencing was CD4+ T cells from blood, cultured in vitro, taken about 7 months after SARS-CoV-2 vaccination. This sequence originates from a human donor who had recovered from COVID-19. The CDR3 region is CSARDGAGITDTQYF. DNA for the CDR3: TGCAGTGCTAGAGATGGAGCGGGGATCACAGATACGCAGTATTTT.